The rows below give T cell receptor beta chains drawn from one sample of a study of tumor-infiltrating lymphocytes in primary liver carcinoma. TCRdb re-analysed the multiplex PCR reads in MiXCR, keeping a single row per CDR3 protein. The data hold approximately 40,000 distinct CDR3 sequences, with 70% to 85% observed a single time. The sequenced material came from liver tumor tissue from sampling region 4. The origin of the receptors is a middle-aged man with primary liver carcinoma and hepatitis B virus infection. Each CDR3 is given with its conserved first and last residue. Each record gives: CDR3 length, clone size, V gene, J gene, D gene, CDR3 protein, CDR3 DNA. D genes are given only for firm matches. Expanded clones are given a class, and other clones once, few, many or no size at all.

13	-	TRBV5-1	TRBJ2-1	-	CASSLGGDNDQFF	TGCGCTAGCAGCTTAGGTGGGGACAATGATCAGTTCTTC
13	-	TRBV7-8	TRBJ2-7	TRBD2	CASSYTSAYEQYF	TGTGCTAGCAGCTATACTAGCGCCTACGAACAGTACTTC
12	-	TRBV11-3	TRBJ1-1	-	CATSLNLTEAFF	TGTGCCACCAGCTTAAATCTCACTGAAGCTTTCTTT
15	-	TRBV6-6	TRBJ1-2	-	CTSSRGMGAQYGYTF	TGTACCAGCAGTCGTGGAATGGGCGCTCAGTATGGATACACCTTC
16	once	TRBV6-1	TRBJ2-1	-	CTSTPYLSGGYSEQFF	TGTACCAGCACCCCTTATCTTAGTGGAGGCTACAGTGAGCAGTTCTTC
13	once	TRBV11-2	TRBJ1-2	-	CTSSLTGIAGYTF	TGTACCAGCAGCTTAACGGGAATAGCTGGCTACACCTTC
16	-	TRBV28	TRBJ2-7	TRBD1	CASCAPRTGGKYEQYF	TGTGCCAGCTGTGCCCCAAGGACAGGGGGAAAATACGAGCAGTACTTC
17	-	TRBV11-1	TRBJ2-4	TRBD2	CASGFLGTSGSKNVQYF	TGTGCCAGCGGCTTTCTCGGGACTAGCGGGTCCAAAAACGTTCAGTACTTC
15	-	TRBV11-1	TRBJ1-2	TRBD1	CTSSRDRGANYGYTF	TGTACCAGCAGTCGCGACAGGGGGGCGAACTATGGTTACACCTTC
13	once	TRBV6-1	TRBJ1-2	TRBD1	CASTRQGIYGYTF	TGTGCCAGCACAAGACAGGGGATCTATGGCTACACCTTC
13	few	TRBV12-3/TRBV12-4	TRBJ2-5	-	CASNRGGTETQYF	TGTGCCAGCAACCGAGGAGGGACAGAGACCCAGTACTTC
13	-	TRBV30	TRBJ1-1	-	CAWRFAINTEAFF	TGTGCCTGGAGATTCGCCATAAACACTGAAGCTTTCTTT
12	-	TRBV30	TRBJ1-2	-	CARSSDNYGYTF	TGTGCCCGGAGTTCGGACAACTATGGCTACACCTTC
13	-	TRBV28	TRBJ1-2	-	CVSSAGDLYGYTF	TGTGTCAGCAGCGCTGGCGATCTCTATGGCTACACCTTC
15	-	TRBV29-1	TRBJ1-1	-	CSVSAEWDMNTEAFF	TGCAGCGTTTCCGCAGAGTGGGACATGAACACTGAGGCTTTCTTT
13	-	TRBV29-1	TRBJ1-5	-	CSAKRGANQPQHF	TGCAGCGCCAAAAGGGGAGCGAATCAGCCCCAGCATTTT
13	-	TRBV11-2	TRBJ2-3	-	CASNSREVDTQYF	TGTGCCAGCAACTCCCGCGAGGTCGATACGCAGTATTTT
15	-	TRBV11-2	TRBJ2-7	TRBD2	CASSLTLAGASQQNF	TGTGCCAGCAGCTTAACCCTAGCGGGGGCTAGCCAGCAAAACTTC
16	many	TRBV20-1	TRBJ2-3	TRBD2	CSARPPGGGSTDTQYF	TGCAGTGCTAGGCCCCCGGGGGGGGGATCAACAGATACGCAGTATTTT
13	once	TRBV11-2	TRBJ2-1	-	CASSPMIDASQFF	TGTGCCAGCAGTCCGATGATTGATGCCTCACAGTTCTTC
14	-	TRBV30	TRBJ2-3	-	CAWSRLVFTDTQYF	TGCGCCTGGAGCCGACTAGTGTTCACAGATACGCAGTATTTT
12	-	TRBV7-9	TRBJ1-1	-	CASKSEGYEAFF	TGTGCCAGCAAGTCAGAGGGGTATGAAGCTTTCTTT
17	once	TRBV5-1	TRBJ2-2	TRBD2	CASSLEISGRNIGELFF	TGCGCCAGCAGCTTGGAGATTAGCGGGAGAAACATCGGGGAGCTGTTTTTT
14	-	TRBV4-1	TRBJ2-7	-	CTSSLLGVGDKQYF	TGCACCAGCAGCCTCCTAGGGGTAGGAGACAAGCAGTACTTC
12	medium-sized	TRBV6-5	TRBJ2-2	-	CASGIWDGELFF	TGTGCCAGCGGGATCTGGGACGGGGAGCTGTTTTTT
15	-	TRBV28	TRBJ1-2	TRBD1	CPISSGQGARYGYTF	TGTCCCATCAGTTCCGGACAGGGGGCTAGGTATGGCTACACCTTC
16	-	TRBV4-3	TRBJ2-1	TRBD1	CASSQDVGGQYNEQFF	TGCGCCAGCAGCCAAGATGTAGGGGGCCAGTACAATGAGCAGTTCTTC
15	many	TRBV9	TRBJ2-1	-	CASSVSGLTFNEQFF	TGTGCCAGCAGCGTATCCGGACTAACCTTCAATGAGCAGTTCTTC
16	-	TRBV5-6	TRBJ2-1	TRBD2	CVSSPSGSGRDNGQFF	TGTGTCAGCAGCCCGTCTGGGAGCGGGAGGGACAATGGACAGTTCTTC
14	few	TRBV5-5	TRBJ2-7	TRBD1	CASSFRDRGKEQYF	TGTGCCAGTAGCTTTCGGGACAGGGGTAAGGAGCAGTACTTC
12	-	TRBV12-3/TRBV12-4	TRBJ2-2	-	CASSRPGRELFF	TGTGCCAGCAGCCGACCGGGCCGGGAGCTGTTTTTT
13	large	TRBV29-1	TRBJ1-5	-	CSVVGQINQPQHF	TGCAGCGTTGTCGGACAGATCAATCAGCCCCAGCATTTT
13	many	TRBV7-9	TRBJ2-2	-	CASSPNPDGELFF	TGTGCCAGCAGCCCCAACCCCGACGGGGAGCTGTTTTTT
12	-	TRBV5-1	TRBJ1-1	-	CANSPETGEAFF	TGCGCCAACAGCCCGGAGACAGGTGAAGCTTTCTTT
16	-	TRBV4-3	TRBJ1-6	TRBD1	CASSSWDRGRDSPLHF	TGTGCCAGCAGCTCCTGGGACAGGGGAAGGGATTCACCCCTCCACTTC
15	-	TRBV29-1	TRBJ2-5	-	CSVEPDRGRAGTQYF	TGCAGCGTTGAACCGGACCGGGGGCGAGCAGGGACCCAGTACTTC
16	-	TRBV4-2	TRBJ2-3	TRBD2	CASSQGLGTRGGTHYF	TGTGCCAGCAGTCAAGGTTTGGGGACTAGGGGCGGTACGCATTATTTT
15	-	TRBV5-1	TRBJ2-5	-	CASSLFGTDGETQYF	TGCGCCAGCAGTCTGTTCGGGACTGATGGAGAGACCCAGTACTTC
15	-	TRBV29-1	TRBJ2-2	TRBD2	CSAGTSTANTWELFF	TGCAGCGCTGGGACTAGCACGGCGAACACCTGGGAGCTGTTTTTT
15	-	TRBV21-1	TRBJ2-2	-	CARLTGCVNTGELFF	TGTGCCAGGCTCACAGGCTGTGTGAACACCGGGGAGCTGTTTTTT
17	-	TRBV11-1	TRBJ2-1	TRBD2	CVSSSLPGGRAFSEQFF	TGTGTCAGTAGCTCCCTTCCTGGCGGGAGGGCCTTTAGTGAGCAGTTCTTC
14	-	TRBV5-1	TRBJ2-5	-	CARSLESGSGTQYF	TGCGCCAGGAGCTTGGAGTCGGGGTCGGGGACCCAGTACTTC
16	-	TRBV5-6	TRBJ2-7	TRBD2	CASSDTWREGSYEQYF	TGTGCCAGCAGCGACACTTGGCGGGAGGGCTCCTACGAGCAATACTTC
15	-	TRBV29-1	TRBJ2-3	-	CSTRPTERGTDMQYF	TGCAGCACCCGGCCGACGGAGAGGGGCACAGATATGCAGTATTTT
17	-	TRBV28	TRBJ1-1	-	CANSLFGTELRNTEAFF	TGTGCCAACAGTTTATTTGGAACGGAACTCAGGAACACTGAAGCTTTCTTT
13	many	TRBV4-2	TRBJ1-4	-	CASSQPHREKLCF	TGTGCCAGCAGCCAGCCCCACCGTGAAAAACTGTGTTTC